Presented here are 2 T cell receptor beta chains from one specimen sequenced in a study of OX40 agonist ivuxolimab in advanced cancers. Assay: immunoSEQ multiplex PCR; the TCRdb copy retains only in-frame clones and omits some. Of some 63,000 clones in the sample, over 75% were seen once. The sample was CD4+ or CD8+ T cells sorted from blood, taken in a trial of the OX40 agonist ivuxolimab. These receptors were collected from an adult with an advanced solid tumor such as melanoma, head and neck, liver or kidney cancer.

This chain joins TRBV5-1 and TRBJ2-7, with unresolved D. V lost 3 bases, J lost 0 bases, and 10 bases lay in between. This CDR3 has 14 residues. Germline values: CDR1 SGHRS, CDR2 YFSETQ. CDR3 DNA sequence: TGCGCCAGCAGCTCGAACCTCCGCTCCTACGAGCAGTACTTC. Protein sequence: CASSSNLRSYEQYF.

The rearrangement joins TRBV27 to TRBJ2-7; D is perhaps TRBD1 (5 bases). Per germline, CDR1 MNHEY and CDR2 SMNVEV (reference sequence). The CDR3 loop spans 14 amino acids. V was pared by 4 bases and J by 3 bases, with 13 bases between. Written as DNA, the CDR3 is TGTGCCAGCAGTTCGAGGACAAACAACTACGAGCAGTACTTC. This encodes CASSSRTNNYEQYF.